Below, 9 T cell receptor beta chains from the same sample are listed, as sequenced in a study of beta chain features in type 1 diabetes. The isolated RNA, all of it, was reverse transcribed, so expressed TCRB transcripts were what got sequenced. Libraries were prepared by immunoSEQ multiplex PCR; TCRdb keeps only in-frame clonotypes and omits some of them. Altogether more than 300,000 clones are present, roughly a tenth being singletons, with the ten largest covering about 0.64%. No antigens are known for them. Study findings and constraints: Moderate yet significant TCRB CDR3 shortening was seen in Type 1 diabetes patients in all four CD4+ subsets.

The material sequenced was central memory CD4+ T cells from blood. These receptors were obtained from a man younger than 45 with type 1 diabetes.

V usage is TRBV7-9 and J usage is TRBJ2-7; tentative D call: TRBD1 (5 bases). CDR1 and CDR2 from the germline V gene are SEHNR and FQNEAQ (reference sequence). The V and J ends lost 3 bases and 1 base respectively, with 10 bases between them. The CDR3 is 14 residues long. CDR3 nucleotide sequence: TGTGCCAGCAGCTTGAGACAGTATTCCTACGAGCAGTACTTC. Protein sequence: CASSLRQYSYEQYF.

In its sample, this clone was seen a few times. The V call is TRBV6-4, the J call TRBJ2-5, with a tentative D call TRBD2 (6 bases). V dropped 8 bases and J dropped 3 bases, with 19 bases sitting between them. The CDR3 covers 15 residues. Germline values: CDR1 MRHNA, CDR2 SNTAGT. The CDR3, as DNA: TGTGCCAGCCCCACCTCGGGACTCGACGAAGAGACCCAGTACTTC. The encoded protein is CASPTSGLDEETQYF.

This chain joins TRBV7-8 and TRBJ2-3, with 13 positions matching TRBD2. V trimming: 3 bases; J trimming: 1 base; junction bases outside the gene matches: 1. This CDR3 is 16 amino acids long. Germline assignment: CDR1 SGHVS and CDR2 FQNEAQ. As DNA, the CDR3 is TGTGCCAGCAGCTTGACTAGCGGGAGGCGCACAGATACGCAGTATTTT. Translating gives CASSLTSGRRTDTQYF.

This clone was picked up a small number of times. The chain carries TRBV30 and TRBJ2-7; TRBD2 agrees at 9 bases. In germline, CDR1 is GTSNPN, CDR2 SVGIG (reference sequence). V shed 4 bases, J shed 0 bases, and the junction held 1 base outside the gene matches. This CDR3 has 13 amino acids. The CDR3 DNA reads TGTGCCTGGATGACTAGCGGCTCCTACGAGCAGTACTTC. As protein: CAWMTSGSYEQYF.

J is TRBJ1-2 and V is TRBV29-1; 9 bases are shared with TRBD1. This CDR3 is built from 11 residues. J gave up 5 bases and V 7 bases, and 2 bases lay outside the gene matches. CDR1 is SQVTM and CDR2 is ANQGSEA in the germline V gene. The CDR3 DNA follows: TGCAGCGCAGGGACAGGGTATGGCTACACCTTC. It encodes CSAGTGYGYTF. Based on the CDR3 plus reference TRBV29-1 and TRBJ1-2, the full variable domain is SAVISQKPSRDICQRGTSLTIQCQVDSQVTMMFWYRQQPGQSLTLIATANQGSEATYESGFVIDKFPISRPNLTFSTLTVSNMSPEDSSIYLCSAGTGYGYTFGSGTRLTVV.

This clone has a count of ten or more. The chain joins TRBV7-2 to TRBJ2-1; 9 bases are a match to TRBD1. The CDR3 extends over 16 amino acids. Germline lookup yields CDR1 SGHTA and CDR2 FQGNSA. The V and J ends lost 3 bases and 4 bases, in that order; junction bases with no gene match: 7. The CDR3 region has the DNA TGTGCCAGCAGCTTCCTCGGGACAGGGATTTACAATGAGCAGTTCTTC. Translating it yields CASSFLGTGIYNEQFF. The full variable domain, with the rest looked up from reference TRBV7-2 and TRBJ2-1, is GAGVSQSPSNKVTEKGKDVELRCDPISGHTALYWYRQSLGQGLEFLIYFQGNSAPDKSGLPSDRFSAERTGGSVSTLTIQRTQQEDSAVYLCASSFLGTGIYNEQFFGPGTRLTVL.

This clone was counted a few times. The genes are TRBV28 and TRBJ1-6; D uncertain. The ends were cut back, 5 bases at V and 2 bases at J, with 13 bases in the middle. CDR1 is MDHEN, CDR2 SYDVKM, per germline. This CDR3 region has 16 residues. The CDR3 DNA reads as TGTGCCAGCAGTCCGACGACGGGAGCCTATAATTCACCCCTCCACTTT. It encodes CASSPTTGAYNSPLHF.

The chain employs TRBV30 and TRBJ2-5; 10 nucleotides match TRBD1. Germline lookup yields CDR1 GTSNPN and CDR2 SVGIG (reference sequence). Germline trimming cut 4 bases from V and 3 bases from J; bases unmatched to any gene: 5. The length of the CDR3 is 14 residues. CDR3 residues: CAWNAGTGEETQYF. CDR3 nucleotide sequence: TGTGCCTGGAATGCCGGGACAGGGGAAGAGACCCAGTACTTC.

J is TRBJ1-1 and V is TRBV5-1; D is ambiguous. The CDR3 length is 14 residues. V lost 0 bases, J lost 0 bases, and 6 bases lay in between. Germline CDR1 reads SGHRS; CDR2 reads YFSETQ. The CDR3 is CASSLDQMNTEAFF. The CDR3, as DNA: TGCGCCAGCAGCTTGGACCAGATGAACACTGAAGCTTTCTTT.